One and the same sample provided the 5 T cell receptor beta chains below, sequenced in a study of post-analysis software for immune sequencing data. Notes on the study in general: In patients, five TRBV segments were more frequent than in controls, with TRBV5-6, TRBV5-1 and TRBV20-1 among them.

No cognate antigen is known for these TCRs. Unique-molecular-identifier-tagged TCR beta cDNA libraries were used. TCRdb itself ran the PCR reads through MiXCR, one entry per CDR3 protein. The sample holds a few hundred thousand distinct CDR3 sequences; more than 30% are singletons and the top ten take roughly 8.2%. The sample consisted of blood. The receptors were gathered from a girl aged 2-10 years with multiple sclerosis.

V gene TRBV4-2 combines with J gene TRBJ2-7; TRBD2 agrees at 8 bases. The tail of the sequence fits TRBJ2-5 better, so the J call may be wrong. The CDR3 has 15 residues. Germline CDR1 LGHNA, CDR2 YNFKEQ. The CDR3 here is CASRKSGGGQETQYF. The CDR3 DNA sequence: TGTGCCAGCAGAAAGAGCGGGGGAGGTCAAGAGACCCAGTACTTC.

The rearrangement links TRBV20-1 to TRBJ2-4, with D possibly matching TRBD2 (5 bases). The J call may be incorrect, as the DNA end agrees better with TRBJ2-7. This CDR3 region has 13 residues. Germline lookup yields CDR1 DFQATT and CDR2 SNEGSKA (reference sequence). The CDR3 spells CSGTPLNDYEQYF. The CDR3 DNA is TGCAGTGGGACTCCACTTAACGACTACGAGCAGTACTTC.

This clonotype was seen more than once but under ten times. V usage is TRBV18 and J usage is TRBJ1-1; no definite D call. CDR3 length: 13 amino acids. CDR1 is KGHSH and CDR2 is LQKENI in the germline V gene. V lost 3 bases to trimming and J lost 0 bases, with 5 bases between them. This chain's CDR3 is CASSPALNTEAFF. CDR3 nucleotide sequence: TGTGCCAGCTCACCGGCTTTGAACACTGAAGCTTTCTTT.

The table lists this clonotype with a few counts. The DNA of the CDR3 is TGCAGTTCGAGATTTGACCGAGAAAACTATGGCTACACCTTC. It encodes CSSRFDRENYGYTF. The gene calls are TRBV20-1 and TRBJ1-2; D is ambiguous. V was clipped by 8 bases and J by 2 bases, with 18 bases between them. CDR3 size: 14 residues. Looked up from germline, CDR1 is DFQATT and CDR2 is SNEGSKA (reference sequence).

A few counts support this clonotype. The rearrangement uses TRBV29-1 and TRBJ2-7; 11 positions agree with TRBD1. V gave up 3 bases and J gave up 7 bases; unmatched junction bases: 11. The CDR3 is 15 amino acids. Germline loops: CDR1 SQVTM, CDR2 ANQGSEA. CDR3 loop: CSVDVELGTGGEQYF. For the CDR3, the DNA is TGCAGCGTTGATGTTGAGTTGGGGACAGGGGGAGAGCAGTACTTC.